These 26 T cell receptor beta chains originate from one sample sequenced in a study of CD8+ T cells in alopecia areata. Extraction of RNA preceded its reverse transcription into cDNA, which served as the sequencing template. Sequenced by immunoSEQ multiplex PCR; TCRdb stores in-frame clones only, minus some. The table shows about 160,000 clones, with 75% to 90% occurring only once. The sample was CD8+ T cells sorted from blood, taken at week 0. All receptors come from a human donor with alopecia areata.

The rearrangement joins TRBV14 to TRBJ2-7; 8 positions match TRBD1. Germline CDR1 and CDR2: SGHDN and FVKESK. V was clipped by 4 bases and J by 3 bases; unmatched bases: 8. The CDR3 is 15 residues long. CDR3 DNA sequence: TGTGCCAGCAGCCGCTCCCAGGGGGCAAACTACGAGCAGTACTTC. Translated, it gives CASSRSQGANYEQYF.

The V and J genes are TRBV11-2 and TRBJ2-3; D could derive from TRBD1 or TRBD2 (5 bases each). Trimming pared 1 base from V and 4 bases from J, leaving 9 bases between. Germline loops: CDR1 SGHAT, CDR2 FQNNGV. CDR3 size: 14 residues. CDR3 region: CASSLAGGSDTQYF. In DNA form, the CDR3 reads TGTGCCAGCAGCTTAGCTGGGGGATCAGATACGCAGTATTTT.

The V gene is TRBV29-1, the J gene TRBJ2-7; maybe TRBD2 (6 bases). Trimming removed 7 bases from V and 3 bases from J, with 16 bases in between. This CDR3 contains 13 residues. In germline, CDR1 is SQVTM, CDR2 ANQGSEA. CDR3 residues: CSATGEVGYEQYF. DNA of the CDR3: TGCAGCGCGACGGGGGAGGTAGGCTACGAGCAGTACTTC.

This clone was counted once. The gene calls are TRBV2 and TRBJ2-3, with 9 bases that match TRBD2. Germline loops: CDR1 SNHLY, CDR2 FYNNEI. V lost 11 bases to trimming and J lost 3 bases; unmatched junction nucleotides: 12. CDR3 length: 15 residues. CDR3 in amino acids: CAVLYSGRITDTQYF. The DNA for the CDR3 is TGTGCCGTACTTTATAGCGGGAGAATTACAGATACGCAGTATTTT.

The CDR3 loop is CASSLVGNGREQYF. The CDR3 DNA reads as TGCGCCAGCAGCTTGGTGGGCAATGGAAGGGAGCAGTACTTC. The chain employs TRBV5-1 and TRBJ2-7; unclear D gene. This CDR3 is built from 14 residues. V was shortened by 0 bases and J by 7 bases, with 14 bases between the two germline ends. CDR1 is SGHRS and CDR2 is YFSETQ in the germline V gene.

The J gene is TRBJ2-1, the V gene TRBV7-3; D is undetermined. Germline CDR1 and CDR2: SGHTA and FQGTGA. The CDR3 is 14 residues long. V shed 5 bases and J shed 3 bases, with 11 bases lying between them. This CDR3 is CASSPDGYYNEQFF. CDR3 sequence (DNA): TGTGCCAGCAGCCCGGACGGGTACTACAATGAGCAGTTCTTC.

This clone was picked up one time. This chain uses TRBV19 with TRBJ2-1; 9 bases match TRBD2. The ends lost 5 bases at V and 10 bases at J; junction bases unmatched: 12. Per the germline V gene, CDR1 is LNHDA and CDR2 is SQIVND (reference sequence). The CDR3 runs to 15 residues. CDR3 bases: TGTGCCAGTAGTCCCATGGCGGGAGGGCCTTTAGAGCAGTTCTTC. Amino acids: CASSPMAGGPLEQFF.

The chain is built from TRBV7-8 and TRBJ2-1; 9 nucleotides align to TRBD2. The trim removed 1 base at V and 8 bases at J, leaving 6 bases unmatched. Looked up from germline, CDR1 is SGHVS and CDR2 is FQNEAQ. The CDR3 loop spans 15 amino acids. CDR3 sequence reads: CASSLGSGSLYEQFF. The CDR3 nucleotides are TGTGCCAGCAGCTTAGGTAGCGGGAGTCTCTATGAGCAGTTCTTC.

This rearrangement joins TRBV30 to TRBJ2-3; D gene unclear. The germline V gene encodes CDR1 GTSNPN and CDR2 SVGIG (reference sequence). V dropped 3 bases and J dropped 1 base, with 8 bases sitting between them. This CDR3 has 13 amino acids. The CDR3 region is CAWRPGGTDTQYF. CDR3 nucleotide sequence: TGTGCCTGGAGACCTGGGGGCACAGATACGCAGTATTTT. The full variable domain, completed using reference TRBV30 and TRBJ2-3, is SQTIHQWPATLVQPVGSPLSLECTVEGTSNPNLYWYRQAAGRGLQLLFYSVGIGQISSEVPQNLSASRPQDRQFILSSKKLLLSDSGFYLCAWRPGGTDTQYFGPGTRLTVL.

This chain links TRBV7-9 with TRBJ2-7; the match to TRBD1 covers 9 bases. Germline V gene data show CDR1 as SEHNR and CDR2 as FQNEAQ (reference sequence). This CDR3 region has 16 residues. The trim removed 7 bases at V and 4 bases at J, leaving 14 bases unmatched. CDR3 amino acids: CASTPEPGQGHYEQYF. In DNA, the CDR3 is TGTGCCAGCACTCCGGAACCGGGACAGGGCCATTACGAGCAGTACTTC.

This clone has more than one count but fewer than ten. The chain couples TRBV5-6 to TRBJ2-5; D is perhaps TRBD1 or TRBD2 (5 bases each). V lost 4 bases and J lost 0, with 13 bases in between. Germline V gene data show CDR1 as SGHDT and CDR2 as YYEEEE. The length of the CDR3 is 15 residues. The CDR3: CASSRGTSYQETQYF. CDR3 in DNA: TGTGCCAGCAGCCGAGGGACCTCCTACCAAGAGACCCAGTACTTC.

This chain connects TRBV14 to TRBJ2-3, with 9 bases matching TRBD2. The V gene's germline CDR1 is SGHDN and CDR2 FVKESK. The V segment lost 4 bases and the J segment 1 base; nucleotides outside the gene matches: 12. The CDR3 totals 18 residues. The chain's CDR3 is CASSRVIAGVRGTDTQYF. The CDR3 DNA follows: TGTGCCAGCAGCCGAGTGATAGCGGGAGTACGGGGCACAGATACGCAGTATTTT.

V and J are TRBV2 and TRBJ2-7; TRBD2 is a possible D gene (6 bases). Germline V gene lookup returns CDR1 SNHLY and CDR2 FYNNEI. Trimming shortened V by 8 bases and J by 1 base, and 18 bases separated the two germline ends. There are 15 residues in the CDR3. CDR3 sequence: CASATSLAVSYEQYF. The DNA for the CDR3 is TGTGCCAGCGCTACCTCCTTAGCGGTATCCTACGAGCAGTACTTC.

The chain links TRBV7-9 to TRBJ1-2; D is perhaps TRBD1 (5 bases). From germline, CDR1 is SEHNR and CDR2 FQNEAQ (reference sequence). The germline V and J ends were trimmed by 1 base and 5 bases, with 14 bases remaining between them. The CDR3 extends over 15 amino acids. The CDR3 region has the DNA TGTGCCAGCAGCTTAGGCGACGGGACCACATATGGCTACACCTTC. Protein sequence: CASSLGDGTTYGYTF.

The J gene is TRBJ2-3, the V gene TRBV6-6; D is perhaps TRBD2 (6 bases). The CDR3 loop spans 12 amino acids. Germline V gives CDR1 MNHNY, CDR2 SVGAGI (reference sequence). Trimming shortened V by 6 bases and J by 6 bases, and 10 bases separated the two germline ends. CDR3 amino acids: CASSTGGDTQYF. In DNA form, the CDR3 reads TGTGCCAGCAGCACCGGAGGGGATACGCAGTATTTT.

The chain has TRBV29-1 and TRBJ1-1; 7 bases map to TRBD1. With 8 bases clipped from V and 3 bases from J, the junction kept 21 bases outside the gene matches. Germline values: CDR1 SQVTM, CDR2 ANQGSEA. The length of the CDR3 is 17 residues. The CDR3 DNA reads TGCAGCTATCTTGGTCCGGGACAGATCCTGTCGTACACTGAAGCTTTCTTT. Its protein product is CSYLGPGQILSYTEAFF.

The chain uses TRBV7-2 and TRBJ1-1; D remains ambiguous. CDR3 length: 15 amino acids. Germline values: CDR1 SGHTA, CDR2 FQGNSA. V was shortened by 1 base and J by 5 bases, with 14 bases between the two germline ends. The CDR3, as DNA: TGTGCCAGCAGCTTAGTTCCTGGCGGATGGACTGAAGCTTTCTTT. It specifies CASSLVPGGWTEAFF.

Notes on this clone: At one end, the junction sequence differs from germline, possibly due to a read error. This chain uses TRBV29-1 with TRBJ2-7; 7 positions match TRBD1. From germline, CDR1 is SQVTM and CDR2 ANQGSEA. CDR3 length equals 13 residues. Here the CDR3 DNA reads TGCAGCGTGGAAGGACAGGACTCCTACGAGCAGTACTTC. It codes for CSVEGQDSYEQYF.

The CDR3 reads CSVVTSGATRTGELFF. The CDR3 region has the DNA TGCAGCGTCGTGACTAGCGGGGCCACGAGAACCGGGGAGCTGTTTTTT. The chain combines TRBV29-1 with TRBJ2-2; 11 nucleotides align to TRBD2. J gave up 5 bases and V 6 bases, and 11 bases lay outside the gene matches. The CDR3 length is 16 residues. Per the germline V gene, CDR1 is SQVTM and CDR2 is ANQGSEA.

Here the CDR3 DNA reads TGTGCCAGCAGGCCACTAGACAATGAGCAGTTCTTC. Protein product: CASRPLDNEQFF. The chain couples TRBV7-9 to TRBJ2-1, with a possible D match to TRBD2 (5 bases). The CDR3 has 12 residues. In germline, CDR1 is SEHNR, CDR2 FQNEAQ (reference sequence). The V and J ends lost 6 bases and 5 bases respectively, with 8 bases between them.

The J gene is TRBJ2-5, the V gene TRBV7-8, with 7 bases lining up with TRBD2. J lost 1 base, V lost 6 bases, and 5 bases had no gene match. Looked up from germline, CDR1 is SGHVS and CDR2 is FQNEAQ. The CDR3 sequence is 14 residues long. The CDR3 region is CASRYLAAQETQYF. The CDR3 DNA sequence: TGTGCCAGCAGATATCTAGCGGCCCAAGAGACCCAGTACTTC.

This clone occurred once. The rearrangement joins TRBV5-5 to TRBJ1-2; unclear D gene. V gave up 0 bases and J gave up 8 bases, with 11 bases separating them. The CDR3 is 13 amino acids. Germline loops: CDR1 SGHKS, CDR2 YYEKEE (reference sequence). The CDR3 sequence is CASSLVSATGYTF. The CDR3 DNA is TGTGCCAGCAGCTTGGTGTCTGCAACGGGCTACACCTTC.

The chain joins TRBV9 to TRBJ2-3; 9 positions agree with TRBD1. CDR1 and CDR2 (germline): SGDLS, YYNGEE. With 1 base clipped from V and 4 bases from J, the junction kept 10 bases outside the gene matches. This CDR3 comprises 17 residues. In DNA, the CDR3 is TGTGCCAGCAGCGTAAGCTCTGGGACAGGGCCCCCAGATACGCAGTATTTT. It codes for CASSVSSGTGPPDTQYF. Full variable domain (rest looked up from reference TRBV9 and TRBJ2-3): DSGVTQTPKHLITATGQRVTLRCSPRSGDLSVYWYQQSLDQGLQFLIQYYNGEERAKGNILERFSAQQFPDLHSELNLSSLELGDSALYFCASSVSSGTGPPDTQYFGPGTRLTVL.

V usage is TRBV9 and J usage is TRBJ2-2, with D possibly TRBD1 on 6 matching bases. Trimming removed 4 bases from V and 6 bases from J, with 19 bases in between. Germline lookup yields CDR1 SGDLS and CDR2 YYNGEE. This CDR3 region has 16 residues. Here the CDR3 reads CASSPQGRGWSGELFF. The DNA of the CDR3 is TGTGCCAGCAGCCCACAGGGTCGGGGTTGGTCCGGGGAGCTGTTTTTT.

The chain uses TRBV25-1 and TRBJ1-1; D perhaps matches TRBD1 (5 bases). The CDR3 has 13 amino acids. Trimming shortened V by 4 bases and J by 6 bases, and 12 bases separated the two germline ends. In germline, CDR1 is MGHDK, CDR2 SYGVNS. CDR3 in DNA: TGTGCCAGCAGTGTAGGGGTTGGCCCTGAAGCTTTCTTT. Translation: CASSVGVGPEAFF.

The rearrangement uses TRBV11-2 and TRBJ2-6, with D hard to call. The length of the CDR3 is 16 residues. Per germline, CDR1 SGHAT and CDR2 FQNNGV. V lost 0 bases and J 5 bases, leaving 11 bases between the germline ends. This CDR3 is CASSLDAFSRANVLTF. The CDR3 DNA reads as TGTGCCAGCAGCTTAGATGCGTTCTCGCGGGCCAACGTCCTGACTTTC.